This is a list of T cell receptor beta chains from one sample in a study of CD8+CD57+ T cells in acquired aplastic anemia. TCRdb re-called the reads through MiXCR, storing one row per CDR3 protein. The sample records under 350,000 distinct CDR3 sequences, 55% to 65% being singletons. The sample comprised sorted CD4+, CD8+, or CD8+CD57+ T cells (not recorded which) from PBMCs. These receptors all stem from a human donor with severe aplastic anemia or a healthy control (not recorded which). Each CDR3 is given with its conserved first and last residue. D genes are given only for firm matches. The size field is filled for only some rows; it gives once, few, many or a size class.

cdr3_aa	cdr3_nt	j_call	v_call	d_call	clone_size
CAWSIGYGYTF	TGTGCCTGGAGTATCGGGTATGGCTACACCTTC	TRBJ1-2	TRBV30	NA	NA
CASSLRQVRDEQYF	TGTGCCAGCAGCTTAAGGCAAGTTCGCGACGAGCAGTACTTC	TRBJ2-7	TRBV7-3	NA	NA
CASSLSSGEAFF	TGCGCCAGCAGCTTGAGTTCAGGGGAAGCTTTCTTT	TRBJ1-1	TRBV5-1	NA	many
CSVGLGTVRSNQPQHF	TGCAGCGTTGGATTAGGGACAGTCCGAAGCAATCAGCCCCAGCATTTT	TRBJ1-5	TRBV29-1	TRBD1	NA
CASSDERGGYNEQFF	TGTGCCAGCAGCGACGAGCGGGGGGGTTACAATGAGCAGTTCTTC	TRBJ2-1	TRBV9	TRBD2	NA
CSVWRRAKQETQYF	TGCAGTGTATGGCGGCGGGCCAAACAAGAGACCCAGTACTTC	TRBJ2-5	TRBV20-1	NA	NA
CSVDGRHGADTQYF	TGCAGCGTTGACGGTCGTCATGGCGCAGATACGCAGTATTTT	TRBJ2-3	TRBV29-1	NA	few
CASSPLQRGRVDEQFF	TGTGCCAGCAGCCCACTCCAAAGGGGGCGGGTTGATGAGCAGTTCTTC	TRBJ2-1	TRBV14	TRBD1	NA
CASSLRGGNYEQYF	TGTGCCAGCAGTCTCCGGGGGGGCAACTACGAGCAGTACTTC	TRBJ2-7	TRBV6-2/TRBV6-3	TRBD2	many
CASSYNRDGYTF	TGTGCCAGCAGCTACAACAGGGATGGCTACACCTTC	TRBJ1-2	TRBV7-2	NA	NA
CSVQGWGANRYTF	TGCAGCGTCCAAGGGTGGGGGGCGAATCGCTACACCTTC	TRBJ1-2	TRBV29-1	NA	NA
CASSRDSRNEKLFF	TGTGCCAGCAGCCGGGACTCTCGGAATGAAAAACTGTTTTTT	TRBJ1-4	TRBV9	NA	many
CASSLAGDSNQPQHF	TGTGCCAGCAGCTTGGCAGGGGATAGCAATCAGCCCCAGCATTTT	TRBJ1-5	TRBV5-8	NA	many
CASSPLQGASANNEQFF	TGTGCCAGCAGCCCGTTACAGGGGGCCTCAGCTAACAATGAGCAGTTCTTC	TRBJ2-1	TRBV7-3	TRBD1	NA
CASTGTESSPLHF	TGTGCCAGCACCGGGACAGAGAGTTCACCCCTCCACTTT	TRBJ1-6	TRBV19	TRBD1	NA
CATRGTGSYDEQFF	TGTGCCACCAGGGGGACAGGGAGTTACGATGAGCAGTTCTTC	TRBJ2-1	TRBV24-1	TRBD1	NA
CASSRGRPYNSPLHF	TGTGCCAGCAGCCGCGGGAGGCCCTATAATTCACCCCTCCACTTT	TRBJ1-6	TRBV5-8	NA	many
CASSEPPTGNTEAFF	TGTGCCAGCAGTGAGCCCCCTACAGGGAACACTGAAGCTTTCTTT	TRBJ1-1	TRBV2	NA	NA
CASSLATWDTGELFF	TGTGCCAGCAGCTTGGCCACTTGGGACACCGGGGAGCTGTTTTTT	TRBJ2-2	TRBV5-6	NA	many
CSASQGLAGVVDTQYF	TGCAGTGCTTCCCAAGGACTAGCGGGGGTGGTCGATACGCAGTATTTT	TRBJ2-3	TRBV20-1	TRBD2	few
CASSQAPGQGYTEAFF	TGCGCCAGCAGCCAGGCTCCGGGACAAGGGTACACTGAAGCTTTCTTT	TRBJ1-1	TRBV4-1	NA	NA
CSASRDRGTGELFF	TGCAGCGCTTCCCGGGACAGGGGAACCGGGGAGCTGTTTTTT	TRBJ2-2	TRBV29-1	TRBD1	NA
CASSVVNSGPSTDTQYF	TGTGCCAGCAGCGTTGTGAATAGCGGACCTAGCACAGATACGCAGTATTTT	TRBJ2-3	TRBV2	NA	NA
CASSSLRGKGETQYF	TGTGCCAGTAGTAGCCTCCGCGGGAAAGGAGAGACCCAGTACTTC	TRBJ2-5	TRBV5-6	NA	few
CASSSGTASQNTEAFF	TGTGCCAGCAGCTCGGGGACAGCGTCTCAGAACACTGAAGCTTTCTTT	TRBJ1-1	TRBV11-3	TRBD1	NA
CASSRPGPTSYNEQFF	TGTGCCAGCAGTCGTCCGGGACCGACTTCCTACAATGAGCAGTTCTTC	TRBJ2-1	TRBV6-2/TRBV6-3	NA	few
CASSSSGAGAKETQYF	TGTGCCAGCAGTAGCTCGGGGGCGGGAGCCAAAGAGACCCAGTACTTC	TRBJ2-5	TRBV12-3/TRBV12-4	NA	many
CASSESVGTTLDF	TGTGCCAGCAGTGAATCGGTCGGGACTACCCTCGACTTC	TRBJ2-7	TRBV6-1	TRBD2	NA
CASSVAEGGNSPLHF	TGTGCCAGCAGCGTAGCAGAGGGAGGAAATTCACCCCTCCACTTT	TRBJ1-6	TRBV9	NA	NA
CASKVTGDEKLFF	TGTGCCAGTAAGGTGACAGGGGATGAAAAACTGTTTTTT	TRBJ1-4	TRBV19	TRBD1	NA
CASSPGLRSRHEQYF	TGTGCCAGCAGCCCCGGACTCCGAAGCCGCCACGAGCAGTACTTC	TRBJ2-7	TRBV14	NA	many